This record covers a single TCR beta chain. In this sample, this clone turned up a few times. No cognate antigen has been identified for it. The input lacks base qualities; no much larger clone sits a single base away. The data stem from a study of cytomegalovirus exposure and HLA in healthy donors (dated by TCRdb to the late 2010s). About the investigation overall: In an earlier analysis of roughly 500 of the donors, 250 to 300 Gb of sequence data and just under 120 million unique TCR beta sequences from 180 million or so T cells were reported. An early release that covered fewer than 750 HLA-typed donors contained about 300 gigabases of sequencing data and about 84 million unique TCR sequences. Among the roughly 400 genotyped donors, under 90% belonged to the genetic ancestry cluster associated with self-reported Caucasian donors. The aim of the study was to test whether cataloging public T cell receptors could identify signatures of past pathogen exposure. The T cell repertoires of 666 subjects were profiled by immunosequencing and related to cytomegalovirus serostatus. A separate validation cohort of 100 to 150 different subjects was used in addition to the roughly 640-subject first cohort. To predict cytomegalovirus infection status, the study combined high-throughput TCR immunosequencing, statistical association of individual TCRs with disease status, and machine learning. A later analysis re-analyzed previously published TCR beta repertoires from 666 donors and added high-resolution HLA genotyping to study TCR occurrence patterns. In the later analysis, no new phenotypic data were used to find candidate immune exposures; instead, reliance was placed on TCR beta sequences and their occurrence across donors. In an earlier analysis of over 550 of the donors, high-throughput TCR beta sequencing was used to judge whether each TCR beta V gene segment behaved as functional or pseudogenic. Alongside the repertoire data, information on donor age, sex, ethnicity and CMV serostatus was compiled. In a later genetic analysis, genome-wide SNP genotypes for 398 of the 666 donors were used, and that subset was treated as a discovery cohort. All discovery cohort repertoires had been generated using a single sequencing platform. HLA typing covered class I and class II loci at four-digit resolution. Typing coverage differed by locus: A, B, C, DRB1 and DQB1 were typed in about 620-640 donors, DQA1 in 500 to 550, DPA1 in over 600, and DPB1 in about 450. Because of strong linkage in the cohort, roughly five DR-DQ haplotypes were treated as single units for association and clustering. Among some 400 genotyped donors of the cohort, an average of around 240,000 unique TCR beta nucleotide sequences was sequenced per donor, of which about 19% were non-productive. General findings and caveats noted by the study authors: When HLA alleles, especially DR and DQ, strongly co-occurred, TCR associations were difficult to assign to individual alleles. The only immune exposure information available for the cohort was CMV serostatus. A further reported finding was that TCR beta sequences accurately predicted the HLA-A and HLA-B alleles for most subjects in the first cohort. In both the original and validation cohorts, the classifier was reported to diagnose cytomegalovirus status with high specificity and sensitivity. In a later analysis, most CMV-associated TCR beta chains were found to appear HLA-restricted, with HLA associations seemingly driven largely by CMV exposure. In a later analysis, HLA-associated TCR beta chains were found to be more clonally expanded and to have lower generation probabilities than equally common non-associated chains. In this cohort, only TCR beta chains were sequenced, and detectable features were limited by the absence of alpha or paired-chain data. Because HLA typing was missing for some donors at each locus, association tests included only the typed subset. Correlated functional status among segregating V segments might be attributable to linkage disequilibrium, but an unknown experimental factor could not be ruled out. A cluster of highly shared sequence variants was judged likely to represent a technical artifact of the sequencing pipeline. According to a later analysis, TCR association rates differed among HLA loci, with DRB1 alleles showing the most associated TCRs and HLA-C alleles showing the fewest. A later analysis associated some 17,000 TCR beta sequences with specific HLA alleles at a false discovery rate of 0.05. According to the authors, the approach could potentially be generalized to other disease states and immunological phenotypes. The 87-base-pair reads could not distinguish some IMGT-functional V segments, including TRBV6-2 and TRBV6-3, so those segments were excluded. In vitro tests confirmed that three of the cytomegalovirus-associated TCR beta chains recognize cytomegalovirus antigens. V-gene and J-gene trimming of TCR beta chains was associated with a missense DCLRE1C variant in a later genetic analysis, and the association was replicated in an independent cohort. Most TCR sequences were observed very rarely across donors, whereas some public TCRs were present in many individuals. Roughly 15 rarely observed V segments, including chromosome 9 orphons, were excluded from the earlier analysis of approximately 500 of the donors because counts were too low. In the study, about 150 TCR beta chains were listed as associated with cytomegalovirus. Roughly uniform sequencing depth across donors was assumed in presence/absence analyses, although this assumption may not hold. In an earlier analysis of fewer than 750 of the donors, most TCR beta V segments were observed in productive rearrangements about 87% or about 30% of the time, broadly matching IMGT annotations. In a later analysis, several top co-occurrence clusters were reported to appear linked to parvovirus B19, influenza, CMV and Epstein-Barr virus. In a later genetic analysis, fewer N-insertions in productive TCRs were reported among donors in an Asian-associated ancestry cluster than the roughly 700-donor mean.

Preparation of the library involved the immunoSEQ multiplex PCR assay. For the multiplex PCR, a mixture combining 60 forward primers for TCR Vbeta segments and 13 reverse primers for TCR Jbeta segments was used. The CDR3 region of rearranged TCR beta genes was amplified from genomic DNA with a multiplex PCR assay. The amplified TCR beta libraries were sequenced on the Illumina HiSeq System as 87-base-pair reads. Per the original workflow: In a later analysis, some 80 million unique TCR beta chains were counted across the roughly 670 repertoires, and around 11 million of these chains were shared by at least two donors. A nearest-neighbor algorithm error-corrected the raw reads and collapsed the reads into unique sequences, merging closely related sequences to remove PCR and sequencing errors. To assign V, D and J gene segments, CDR3 sequences were aligned to IMGT reference sequences. For a sequence to be retained, at least a six-nucleotide match to both a V gene segment and a J gene segment was required. A rearrangement was called productive if the CDR3 had no stop codons and remained in frame with V and J, and every other rearrangement was called non-productive. CDR3 was defined by IMGT convention, running from the second conserved V-encoded cysteine to the conserved J-encoded phenylalanine. In an earlier analysis of around 540 of the donors, sequences lacking an unambiguous match to a single V gene segment were excluded. In an earlier analysis of several hundred of the donors, a V segment was called functional when productive rearrangements were above 56.7%, and segregating when the standard deviation between donors exceeded 5%. To diagnose cytomegalovirus status from the catalog of TCR beta chain sequences, a statistical classification framework was built. A later analysis assigned V and J genes by comparing TCR nucleotide sequences with IMGT/GENE-DB human TR gene sequences. A later analysis assigned CDR3 sequences and most-parsimonious VDJ recombination scenarios with the TCRdist pipeline. In a later analysis, every TCR beta chain was defined by the combination of its CDR3 amino acid sequence and its V-gene family, and reads without a unique V-gene family were dropped. To address suspected cross-contamination and a sequencing artifact, a later analysis removed roughly 640 highly shared, low-generation-probability nucleotide sequences. A later analysis calculated a clonal expansion index for each public chain from normalized within-repertoire ranks of inferred template counts. Generation probabilities in a later analysis came from a VDJ recombination model fitted to out-of-frame rearrangements, and those results were checked against IGoR. In a later analysis, hypergeometric tests were used to score TCR-TCR, TCR-HLA and TCR-CMV co-occurrence, with a repertoire-size bias correction applied to TCR pairs. A later analysis estimated false discovery rates by permuting HLA or CMV assignments 20 times. In a later analysis, co-occurring TCRs were grouped using DBSCAN, with TCRdist sequence similarity added in when clustering inside HLA-allele-positive subsets. Repertoires with fewer than 30,000 or more than 120,000 public chains were left out of co-occurrence clustering, as were five repertoires with anomalous nucleotide sharing. The table comes from immuneACCESS by way of TCRdb, which keeps in-frame sequences with V and J called. Part of the clones is missing from these tables; in studies checked, under half for an unresolved V gene and the rest for unknown reasons. V and J calls plus clone size are reproduced from that table; the DNA served to infer D and trimming. Present in this sample are 50,000 to 65,000 clones, more than 70% of which were seen just once. Under 25% of the sample belongs to the ten largest clones.

V is clipped by 5 bases and J by 7 bases, and the sequence between their germline boundaries is 18 bases long. Measured from the cysteine to the phenylalanine, the CDR3 is 15 residues long. Just the 45-base CDR3 DNA is kept, in frame starting at base 1. CDR1 and CDR2 are drawn from the germline V gene: SNHLY, FYNNEI. The cohort consisted of 650 to 700 healthy bone marrow donors. All cohort members were sampled while nominally healthy, although unrecorded immune exposures were likely present. The donor tested CMV seropositive, placing the donor among the roughly 300 seropositive members of the cohort. Every donor gave a peripheral blood sample, and the peripheral blood mononuclear cells from that sample were used for TCR beta sequencing. The Qiagen DNeasy Blood Extraction Kit was used to extract genomic DNA from the blood cell samples.

This clonotype was sampled from a woman between 40 and 55 years old in good health and CMV-seropositive. Sequencing was performed on PBMCs. In this chain, TRBV2 is recombined with TRBJ1-5; TRBD1 might be the D gene, on 5 matching bases. The CDR3 reads as follows: CASSSPPRGGQPQHF. The DNA reads as follows: TGTGCCAGCAGTAGCCCCCCGAGGGGAGGGCAGCCCCAGCATTTT.